This entry features one T cell receptor beta chain sequence. The antigen remains unidentified. These data originate in a study of cytomegalovirus exposure and HLA in healthy donors. Study findings and constraints: It was reported that the classifier diagnosed cytomegalovirus status with high specificity and sensitivity in both the original and validation cohorts. Rarity marked most TCR sequences, yet some public TCRs occurred in many donors. V segments that were indistinguishable, TRBV6-2 and TRBV6-3 among them, were omitted from analysis. Later work found that TCR association rates differed between HLA loci; DRB1 had the most and HLA-C the fewest.

PCR primers comprised 60 Vbeta and 13 Jbeta primers. Profiling relied on immunoSEQ multiplex PCR, and the TCRdb table lists in-frame clones only, not all of them. Its table records approximately 110,000 clones. The V gene's germline CDR1 is SGHNT and CDR2 YENEEA. The CDR3 length is 14 residues. Trimming pared 3 bases from V and 1 base from J, leaving 7 bases between. This sequence joins TRBV11-3 and TRBJ2-4; tentative D call: TRBD2 (6 bases). Material for sequencing was PBMCs. The clonotype originates from a man aged 40-49 years in good health and CMV-seronegative. CDR3 bases: TGTGCCAGCAGCTTGGCGGGGGCCAAAAACATTCAGTACTTC. Translation gives CASSLAGAKNIQYF.